This T cell receptor (beta chain) was sequenced for a study of T cell clones after liver transplantation. The CDR3 runs to 16 residues. V was trimmed by 0 bases and J by 2 bases, leaving 11 bases between them. The V gene's germline CDR1 is ENHRY and CDR2 SYGVKD. Profiling relied on immunoSEQ multiplex PCR, and the TCRdb table lists in-frame clones only, not all of them. The profile shows 65,000 to 70,000 clones, roughly 92% of them singletons. This TCR was recovered from a human patient who received a liver transplant. Some of the T cells might come from the graft donor. The sample in question was CD4+ T cells from blood, obtained less than 27 months after liver transplant. The chain uses TRBV10-3 and TRBJ2-1, with a weak D call TRBD2 (5 bases). The CDR3, as DNA: TGTGCCATCAGTGAGTCCCTACTAGAAGCCTACAATGAGCAGTTCTTC. Translation: CAISESLLEAYNEQFF.